This is a list of T cell receptor beta chains from one sample in a study of glioma-infiltrating T cells. TCRdb ran MiXCR on the multiplex PCR reads and lists one entry per CDR3 protein. The repertoire includes tens of thousands of distinct CDR3 sequences, around 40% of them detected once, and 35% to 40% sits in the top ten. Sequencing was done on a sample of glioma tissue, nonneoplastic brain tissue, or PBMCs (not recorded which). The receptors were sampled from a human donor with low-grade glioma or glioblastoma, undergoing nonglioma brain surgery, or in good health (not recorded which). The conserved cysteine and the conserved F or W are not part of the CDR3 here. Fields, in order: J gene, V gene, CDR3 protein.

j_gene: TRBJ2-1
v_gene: TRBV19
CDR3aa: ASSISTGYNEQF

j_gene: TRBJ1-1
v_gene: TRBV6-1
CDR3aa: ASGPRTRREAF

j_gene: TRBJ1-1
v_gene: TRBV20-1
CDR3aa: SARALGVLMTEAF

j_gene: TRBJ2-2
v_gene: TRBV3-1
CDR3aa: ASSRTGGYSTGELF

j_gene: TRBJ2-1
v_gene: TRBV28
CDR3aa: ASSFTGGPGNEQF

j_gene: TRBJ1-1
v_gene: TRBV5-6
CDR3aa: ASSLPGGNTEAF

j_gene: TRBJ2-1
v_gene: TRBV29-1
CDR3aa: SVGGTYNEQF

j_gene: TRBJ1-4
v_gene: TRBV6-1
CDR3aa: ASRNLLPGPKLAGEKLF

j_gene: TRBJ2-3
v_gene: TRBV28
CDR3aa: ASSLDVLGGGTDTQY

j_gene: TRBJ2-5
v_gene: TRBV12-3/TRBV12-4
CDR3aa: ASSPTGTVAETQY

j_gene: TRBJ2-7
v_gene: TRBV20-1
CDR3aa: SARSELGTKNYEQY

j_gene: TRBJ2-7
v_gene: TRBV7-3
CDR3aa: ASSLNPDYEQN

j_gene: TRBJ2-5
v_gene: TRBV13
CDR3aa: ASSSLGTQY

j_gene: TRBJ1-3
v_gene: TRBV7-2
CDR3aa: ASSSGTGNTIY

j_gene: -
v_gene: TRBV5-1
CDR3aa: ASSIQSSTDTQH

j_gene: TRBJ1-1
v_gene: TRBV6-1
CDR3aa: ASRRNEGAAL

j_gene: TRBJ2-5
v_gene: TRBV25-1
CDR3aa: ASSAGGRETQY

j_gene: TRBJ2-4
v_gene: TRBV6-1
CDR3aa: ASRTDPGTGGNIQY

j_gene: TRBJ2-7
v_gene: TRBV7-2
CDR3aa: ASSLRSAGYEQY

j_gene: TRBJ2-3
v_gene: TRBV5-1
CDR3aa: ASSLAGNPTDTQY

j_gene: TRBJ2-5
v_gene: TRBV4-1
CDR3aa: ASSRDMGQETQY

j_gene: TRBJ2-1
v_gene: TRBV20-1
CDR3aa: SASQLEGENIQF

j_gene: TRBJ2-5
v_gene: TRBV28
CDR3aa: ASSFVGVETQY

j_gene: TRBJ2-3
v_gene: TRBV12-2
CDR3aa: ARPADTQY

j_gene: TRBJ2-7
v_gene: TRBV10-2
CDR3aa: ASSDRDSTYEQY

j_gene: TRBJ1-1
v_gene: TRBV29-1
CDR3aa: SAGKGYTGAF

j_gene: TRBJ2-5
v_gene: TRBV28
CDR3aa: ASSLPQVETQY

j_gene: TRBJ2-3
v_gene: TRBV28
CDR3aa: ASSLAGTRATDTQY

j_gene: TRBJ2-3
v_gene: TRBV6-2/TRBV6-3
CDR3aa: ASSYLAGGLDTQY

j_gene: TRBJ1-3
v_gene: TRBV5-1
CDR3aa: ASSSTGSGNTIH

j_gene: TRBJ2-1
v_gene: TRBV28
CDR3aa: ASATSTDYNEQF

j_gene: TRBJ1-4
v_gene: TRBV20-1
CDR3aa: SAGVGATNEKLF

j_gene: TRBJ2-2
v_gene: TRBV6-2/TRBV6-3
CDR3aa: ASSYITRGPRPGELF

j_gene: TRBJ2-2
v_gene: TRBV10-3
CDR3aa: AISESVDSASAGELF

j_gene: TRBJ2-7
v_gene: TRBV28
CDR3aa: ATTWAGGYEQY

j_gene: TRBJ2-6
v_gene: TRBV2
CDR3aa: ASTGTGANVLT

j_gene: TRBJ2-3
v_gene: TRBV7-6
CDR3aa: ASSLGQGAAPTDTQY

j_gene: TRBJ2-5
v_gene: TRBV5-4
CDR3aa: ASSLGTAQETQY

j_gene: TRBJ2-7
v_gene: TRBV20-1
CDR3aa: SANRAGRYEQY

j_gene: TRBJ2-7
v_gene: TRBV12-3/TRBV12-4
CDR3aa: ASSLEAGGLDEQY

j_gene: TRBJ1-1
v_gene: TRBV6-2/TRBV6-3
CDR3aa: ASSFLGFMNTEAF

j_gene: TRBJ2-1
v_gene: TRBV2
CDR3aa: ASRASDGSYNEQF